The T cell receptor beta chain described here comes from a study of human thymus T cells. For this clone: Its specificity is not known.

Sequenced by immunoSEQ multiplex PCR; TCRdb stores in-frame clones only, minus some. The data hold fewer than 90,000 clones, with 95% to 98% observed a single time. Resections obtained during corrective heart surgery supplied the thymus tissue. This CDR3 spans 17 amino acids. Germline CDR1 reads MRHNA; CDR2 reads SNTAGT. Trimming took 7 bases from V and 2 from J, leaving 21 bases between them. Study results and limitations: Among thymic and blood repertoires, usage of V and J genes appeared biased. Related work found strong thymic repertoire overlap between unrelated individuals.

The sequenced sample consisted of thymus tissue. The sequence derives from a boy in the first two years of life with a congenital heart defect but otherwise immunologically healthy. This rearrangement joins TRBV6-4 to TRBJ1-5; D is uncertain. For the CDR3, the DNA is TGTGCCAGCACCACGAGGCGAAATTCAAGGCGCAATCAGCCCCAGCATTTT. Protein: CASTTRRNSRRNQPQHF.